The T cell receptor beta chain described here comes from a study of shared clonotypes between healthy human individuals. About the study: Used for every donor were three CD4 naive, three CD4 memory, two CD8 naive and one CD8 memory plate. Study-level findings and limits: On the whole, naive subsets had larger estimated richness than memory subsets had.

On this clone itself: Its cognate antigen is unknown.

The germline V gene has CDR1 MNHEY and CDR2 SVGAGI. The CDR3 sequence is 13 residues long. Trimming cost V 0 bases and J 6 bases, with 8 bases left between them. An assay was performed, and its level was deep. Generated by immunoSEQ multiplex PCR, the TCRdb table keeps only in-frame clones and is missing some. This table has approximately 2,200,000 clones, just over 90% appearing once. Naive CD8 populations comprised CD45RO-negative cells positively selected for CCR7, excluding terminally differentiated effector memory CD45RA+ cells. Specimen: naive CD8+ T cells from PBMCs. The chain recombines TRBV6-5 with TRBJ1-2; D is unclear. The receptor was derived from a man aged 18 to 35 in good health. Some clones in this sample may be carry-over from other donors' samples. CDR3 sequence: CASSYSGHDGYTF. CDR3 in DNA: TGTGCCAGCAGTTACTCGGGCCATGATGGCTACACCTTC.